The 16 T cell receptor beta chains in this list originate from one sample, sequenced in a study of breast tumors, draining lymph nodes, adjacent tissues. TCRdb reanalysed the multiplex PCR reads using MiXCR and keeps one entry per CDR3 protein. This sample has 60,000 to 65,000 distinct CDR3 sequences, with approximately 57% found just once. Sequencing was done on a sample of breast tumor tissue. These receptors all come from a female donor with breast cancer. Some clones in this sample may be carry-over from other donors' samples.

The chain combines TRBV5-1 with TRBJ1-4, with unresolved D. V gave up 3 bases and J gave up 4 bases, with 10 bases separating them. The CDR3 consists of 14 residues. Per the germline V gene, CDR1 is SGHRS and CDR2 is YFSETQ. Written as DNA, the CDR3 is TGCGCCAGCAGCTCAGAAGGTGGTAATGAAAAACTGTTTTTT. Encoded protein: CASSSEGGNEKLFF. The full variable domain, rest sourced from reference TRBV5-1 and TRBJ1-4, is KAGVTQTPRYLIKTRGQQVTLSCSPISGHRSVSWYQQTPGQGLQFLFEYFSETQRNKGNFPGRFSGRQFSNSRSEMNVSTLELGDSALYLCASSSEGGNEKLFFGSGTQLSVL.

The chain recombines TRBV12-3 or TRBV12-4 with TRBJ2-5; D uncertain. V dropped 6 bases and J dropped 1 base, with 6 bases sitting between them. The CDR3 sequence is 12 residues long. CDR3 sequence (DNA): TGTGCCAGCAGCCCCCTCCAAGAGACCCAGTACTTC. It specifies CASSPLQETQYF.

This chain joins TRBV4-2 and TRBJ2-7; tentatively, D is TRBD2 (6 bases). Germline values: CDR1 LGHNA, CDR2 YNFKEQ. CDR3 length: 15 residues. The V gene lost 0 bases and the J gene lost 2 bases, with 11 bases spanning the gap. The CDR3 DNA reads TGTGCCAGCAGCCAAGAGGGGACTCCCCCCTACGAGCAGTACTTC. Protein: CASSQEGTPPYEQYF.

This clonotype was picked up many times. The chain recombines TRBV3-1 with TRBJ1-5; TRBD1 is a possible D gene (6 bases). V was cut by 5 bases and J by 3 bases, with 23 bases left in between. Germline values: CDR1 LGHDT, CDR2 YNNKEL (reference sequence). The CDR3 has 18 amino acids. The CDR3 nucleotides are TGTGCCAGCAGCAGACTTCCGGGACAAAAAGGGGTCAATCAGCCCCAGCATTTT. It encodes CASSRLPGQKGVNQPQHF.

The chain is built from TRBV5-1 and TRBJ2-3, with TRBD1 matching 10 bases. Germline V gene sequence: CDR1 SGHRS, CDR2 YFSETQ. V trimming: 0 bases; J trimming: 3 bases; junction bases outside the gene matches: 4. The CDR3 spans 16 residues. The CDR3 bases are TGCGCCAGCAGCTTGGGCGGGACAGGGGTAACAGATACGCAGTATTTT. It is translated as CASSLGGTGVTDTQYF.

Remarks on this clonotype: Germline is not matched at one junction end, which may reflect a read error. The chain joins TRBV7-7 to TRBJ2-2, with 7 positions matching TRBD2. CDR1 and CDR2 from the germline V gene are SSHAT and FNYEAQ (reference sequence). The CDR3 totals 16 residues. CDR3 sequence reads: CASSTSGAVNTGELFF. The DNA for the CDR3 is TGTGCTAGCAGCACGAGCGGGGCAGTGAACACCGGGGAGCTGTTTTTT.

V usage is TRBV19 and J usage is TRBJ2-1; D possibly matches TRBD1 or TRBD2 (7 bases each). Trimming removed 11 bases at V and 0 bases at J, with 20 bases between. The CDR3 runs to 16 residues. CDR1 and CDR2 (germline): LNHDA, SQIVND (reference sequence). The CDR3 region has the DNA TGTGCCTCCTCAGGGGGGGACGGGAGCTCCTACAATGAGCAGTTCTTC. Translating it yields CASSGGDGSSYNEQFF.

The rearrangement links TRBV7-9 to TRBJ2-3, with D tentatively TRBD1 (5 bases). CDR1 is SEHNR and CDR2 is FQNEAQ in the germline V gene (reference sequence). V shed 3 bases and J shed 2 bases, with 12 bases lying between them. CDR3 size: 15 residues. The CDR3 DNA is TGTGCCAGCAGCTTGGGGCTAGGTAACACAGATACGCAGTATTTT. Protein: CASSLGLGNTDTQYF.

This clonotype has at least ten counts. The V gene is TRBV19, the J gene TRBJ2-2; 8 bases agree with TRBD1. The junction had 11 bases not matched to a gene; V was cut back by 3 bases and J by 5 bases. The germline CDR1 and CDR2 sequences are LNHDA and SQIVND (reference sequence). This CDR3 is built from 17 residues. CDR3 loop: CASSIRSRGRRTGELFF. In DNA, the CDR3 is TGTGCCAGTAGTATCCGGTCCAGGGGGCGGAGGACCGGGGAGCTGTTTTTT.

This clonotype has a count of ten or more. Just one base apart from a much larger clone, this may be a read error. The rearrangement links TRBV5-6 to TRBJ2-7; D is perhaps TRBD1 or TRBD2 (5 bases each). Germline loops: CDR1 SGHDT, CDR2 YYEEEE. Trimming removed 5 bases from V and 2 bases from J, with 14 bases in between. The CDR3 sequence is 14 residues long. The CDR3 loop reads CASRPAGTTYEQYF. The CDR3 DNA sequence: TGTGCCAGCAGACCAGCCGGGACCACCTACGAGCAGTACTTC.

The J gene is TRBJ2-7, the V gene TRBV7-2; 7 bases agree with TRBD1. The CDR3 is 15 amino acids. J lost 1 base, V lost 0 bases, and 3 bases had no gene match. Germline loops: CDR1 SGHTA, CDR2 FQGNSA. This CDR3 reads CASSLATGSSYEQYF. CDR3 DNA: TGTGCCAGCAGCTTAGCGACAGGGTCTTCCTACGAGCAGTACTTC.

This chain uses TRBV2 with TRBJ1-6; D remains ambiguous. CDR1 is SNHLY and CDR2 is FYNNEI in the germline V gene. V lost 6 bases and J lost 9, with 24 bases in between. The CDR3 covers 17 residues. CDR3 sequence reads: CASSRETSGGQISPLHF. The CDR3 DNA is TGTGCCAGCAGCCGAGAAACCTCGGGAGGGCAAATTTCACCCCTCCACTTT.

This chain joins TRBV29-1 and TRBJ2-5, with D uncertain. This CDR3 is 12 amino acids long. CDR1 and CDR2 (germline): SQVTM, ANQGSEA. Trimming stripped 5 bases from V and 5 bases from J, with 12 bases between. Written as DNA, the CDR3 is TGCAGCGTTCTTTTAGATGTGGAGACCCAGTACTTC. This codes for CSVLLDVETQYF.

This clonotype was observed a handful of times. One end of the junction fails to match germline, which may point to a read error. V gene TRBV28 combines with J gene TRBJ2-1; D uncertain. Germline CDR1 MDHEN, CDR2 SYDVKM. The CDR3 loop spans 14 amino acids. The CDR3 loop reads CASRSSSPYNKQFF. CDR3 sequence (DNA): TGTGCCAGCAGGTCGAGTAGCCCCTACAATAAGCAGTTCTTC.

The CDR3 spells CASSFQASGELFF. The CDR3 DNA sequence: TGTGCCAGCAGCTTCCAGGCCTCCGGGGAGCTGTTTTTT. The V call is TRBV2, the J call TRBJ2-2; D is undetermined. The V end lost 6 bases, the J end lost 6 bases, and 11 bases lay between the germline ends. This CDR3 spans 13 amino acids. Germline V CDR1 and CDR2: SNHLY, FYNNEI.

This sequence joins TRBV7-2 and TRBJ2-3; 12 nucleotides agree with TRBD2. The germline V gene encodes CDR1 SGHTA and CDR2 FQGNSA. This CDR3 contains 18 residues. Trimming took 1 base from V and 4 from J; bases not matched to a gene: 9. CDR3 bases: TGTGCCAGCAGCTTAGAGACTAGCGGGAGTTCCCGGGCAGATACGCAGTATTTT. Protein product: CASSLETSGSSRADTQYF. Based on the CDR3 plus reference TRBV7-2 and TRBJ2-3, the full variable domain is GAGVSQSPSNKVTEKGKDVELRCDPISGHTALYWYRQSLGQGLEFLIYFQGNSAPDKSGLPSDRFSAERTGGSVSTLTIQRTQQEDSAVYLCASSLETSGSSRADTQYFGPGTRLTVL.